The clone carrying this TCR beta chain came up a few times. The antigen remains unidentified. Flow cytometry had shown expanded CD8+CD57+ cells in the patients chosen for sequencing. At blood sampling, none of the patients had yet received therapy. These data are taken from a study of CD8+CD57+ T cells in acquired aplastic anemia. Study as a whole: Sorted CD4+ and CD8+ cells yielded about 3.1 ug of DNA on average.

Genomic DNA constituted the template upon which TCR beta VDJ and CDR3 profiling was performed. From the reads, TCRdb called clonotypes with MiXCR, one entry per CDR3 protein. The table shows more than 150,000 distinct CDR3 sequences, with about 50% occurring only once. Whole-study findings and limits: Simpson's diversity of CD8+ cells was not significantly different in patients compared with controls.

The CDR3 contains 15 residues. Per germline, CDR1 MDHEN and CDR2 SYDVKM. Trimming cost V 3 bases and J 0 bases, with 11 bases left between them. The clonotype comes from a human donor with aplastic anemia. V gene TRBV28 combines with J gene TRBJ1-1; no firm D call. The sequencing input was sorted CD4+, CD8+, or CD8+CD57+ T cells (not recorded which) from PBMCs. CDR3 sequence reads: CASSFSQRMNTEAFF. For the CDR3, the DNA is TGTGCCAGCAGTTTTAGCCAGAGAATGAACACTGAAGCTTTCTTT.